The 3 T cell receptor beta chains below come from one sample, sequenced in a study of cytomegalovirus exposure and HLA in healthy donors. The PCR had 60 Vbeta and 13 Jbeta primers. Repertoires were generated with immunoSEQ multiplex PCR, while TCRdb's copy carries only in-frame clones and drops some. The sample lists approximately 89,000 clones; approximately 65% were seen once. What was sequenced was PBMCs. The receptors here all came from a woman in her 30s in good health and CMV-seropositive.

Only a few counts were recorded for this clone. The chain joins TRBV10-3 to TRBJ2-7; D is possibly TRBD1 (5 bases). Trimming left V 3 bases short and J 2 bases short, with 17 bases between. Germline V CDR1 and CDR2: ENHRY, SYGVKD. This CDR3 contains 16 residues. The CDR3, as DNA: TGTGCCATCAGTGACCCCTCCGGAGACAGAACCTACGAGCAGTACTTC. Translation gives CAISDPSGDRTYEQYF.

The chain has TRBV12-5 and TRBJ2-7; the match to TRBD1 covers 11 bases. The V segment lost 5 bases and the J segment 6 bases; nucleotides outside the gene matches: 6. The CDR3 extends over 14 amino acids. Germline loops: CDR1 LGHNT, CDR2 FRNRAP. DNA for the CDR3: TGTGCTAGTGGTCTTGGACAGGGGGCAGGCGAGCAGTACTTC. Translation gives CASGLGQGAGEQYF.

The rearrangement links TRBV7-2 to TRBJ2-1; 10 bases map to TRBD2. This CDR3 contains 16 residues. V gave up 4 bases and J gave up 8 bases; unmatched junction bases: 11. Germline CDR1 is SGHTA and CDR2 is FQGNSA. CDR3 amino acids: CASSYDRAGGHHEQFF. The CDR3 DNA reads as TGTGCCAGCAGCTACGACCGAGCGGGGGGGCACCATGAGCAGTTCTTC. Complete variable domain (other parts from reference TRBV7-2 and TRBJ2-1): GAGVSQSPSNKVTEKGKDVELRCDPISGHTALYWYRQSLGQGLEFLIYFQGNSAPDKSGLPSDRFSAERTGGSVSTLTIQRTQQEDSAVYLCASSYDRAGGHHEQFFGPGTRLTVL.